A selection of T cell receptor beta chains follows, all from one sample in a study. TCRdb's copy holds only in-frame clones and misses some; the assay was immunoSEQ multiplex PCR. The sample yields about 68,000 clones, around 95% seen once. Source material: PBMCs. These receptors all stem from a man aged 35-49 years with rheumatoid arthritis. Both conserved end residues are part of each CDR3. A D gene is named only where the DNA matches it firmly. Only part of the rows carry a size: once, few, many, or a class if the clone is expanded.

J: TRBJ2-2
size: -
V: TRBV7-3
length: 17
D: TRBD1
DNA: TGTGCCAGCAGCTTAACAGCAGGGACAGGAAACACCGGGGAGCTGTTTTTT
CDR3: CASSLTAGTGNTGELFF

J: TRBJ2-7
size: -
V: TRBV28
length: 14
D: TRBD2
DNA: TGTGCCAGCATAATGACTAGCGGGGACTACGAGCAGTACTTC
CDR3: CASIMTSGDYEQYF

J: TRBJ1-2
size: -
V: TRBV30
length: 13
D: -
DNA: TGTGCCTGGAGTGCACGGGCGAGCTATGGCTACACCTTC
CDR3: CAWSARASYGYTF

J: TRBJ2-1
size: -
V: TRBV27
length: 17
D: -
DNA: TGTGCCAGCAGTTCTCGTAGTTCCTCCGTGGGGTACAATGAGCAGTTCTTC
CDR3: CASSSRSSSVGYNEQFF

J: TRBJ1-4
size: -
V: TRBV19
length: 15
D: TRBD1
DNA: TGTGCCAGTAGTATATGGGACAGAATCAATGAAAAACTGTTTTTT
CDR3: CASSIWDRINEKLFF

J: TRBJ2-3
size: -
V: TRBV7-2
length: 15
D: TRBD1
DNA: TGTGCCAGCAGCTCTACAGGGGGCGCCCCAGATACGCAGTATTTT
CDR3: CASSSTGGAPDTQYF

J: TRBJ2-1
size: -
V: TRBV3-1/TRBV3-2
length: 12
D: -
DNA: TGTGCCAGCAGCCAAGTAAGCAATGAGCAGTTCTTC
CDR3: CASSQVSNEQFF

J: TRBJ2-7
size: -
V: TRBV29-1
length: 13
D: -
DNA: TGCAGCGTTGAAGACAGGGGCCCTTACGAGCAGTACTTC
CDR3: CSVEDRGPYEQYF

J: TRBJ2-2
size: -
V: TRBV19
length: 16
D: TRBD2
DNA: TGTGCCAGTAGTATAGAACGCGGGAGGCCCACCGGGGAGCTGTTTTTT
CDR3: CASSIERGRPTGELFF

J: TRBJ2-3
size: -
V: TRBV6-1
length: 15
D: TRBD2
DNA: TGTGCCAGCAGTGAAGGTCTAGCGGGGGCAAATACGCAGTATTTT
CDR3: CASSEGLAGANTQYF

J: TRBJ2-4
size: once
V: TRBV18
length: 14
D: TRBD2
DNA: TGTGCCAGCTCACCGAGCGGGAGTGCAAACATTCAGTACTTC
CDR3: CASSPSGSANIQYF

J: TRBJ2-3
size: -
V: TRBV28
length: 15
D: TRBD2
DNA: TGTGCCAGCAGTTTATTAGGTTGGGAGGGGGATACGCAGTATTTT
CDR3: CASSLLGWEGDTQYF

J: TRBJ2-7
size: -
V: TRBV5-6
length: 16
D: TRBD1
DNA: TGTGCCAGCAGCTTGGGGCCGGGACAGGGATTCAAAGAGCAGTACTTC
CDR3: CASSLGPGQGFKEQYF

J: TRBJ1-5
size: -
V: TRBV2
length: 14
D: TRBD1
DNA: TGTGCCAGCAGTCCCACAGGGGTTCGTCAGCCCCAGCATTTT
CDR3: CASSPTGVRQPQHF

J: TRBJ2-5
size: -
V: TRBV18
length: 15
D: -
DNA: TGTGCCAGCTCACCACCCGGGAGTGGAGGAGAGACCCAGTACTTC
CDR3: CASSPPGSGGETQYF

J: TRBJ1-1
size: -
V: TRBV7-2
length: 14
D: -
DNA: TGTGCCAGCAGCTCCCGACAGGCTGGGGCTGAAGCTTTCTTT
CDR3: CASSSRQAGAEAFF

J: TRBJ1-5
size: -
V: TRBV28
length: 14
D: TRBD1
DNA: TGTGCCACCAGCCAGACAGGGGAGTATCAGCCCCAGCATTTT
CDR3: CATSQTGEYQPQHF

J: TRBJ2-2
size: -
V: TRBV7-3
length: 13
D: -
DNA: TGTGCCAGCAGCACGGGACGCACCGGGGAGCTGTTTTTT
CDR3: CASSTGRTGELFF

J: TRBJ1-1
size: -
V: TRBV12-3/TRBV12-4
length: 13
D: -
DNA: TGTGCCAGCAAAAGCGGGGTAGGGACTGAAGCTTTCTTT
CDR3: CASKSGVGTEAFF

J: TRBJ1-2
size: -
V: TRBV5-5
length: 15
D: -
DNA: TGTGCCAGCAGCTCCCCTCCGGCAGGGGTCTATGGCTACACCTTC
CDR3: CASSSPPAGVYGYTF

J: TRBJ1-6
size: -
V: TRBV2
length: 18
D: TRBD1
DNA: TGTGCCAGCAGTCACCTCCGAGACAGGGCCACCTATAATTCACCCCTCCACTTT
CDR3: CASSHLRDRATYNSPLHF

J: TRBJ1-4
size: -
V: TRBV10-3
length: 15
D: -
DNA: TGTGCCATCAGCCCCGGGGCAGAAGACGGTGAAAAACTGTTTTTT
CDR3: CAISPGAEDGEKLFF

J: TRBJ2-1
size: -
V: TRBV6-5
length: 14
D: -
DNA: TGTGCCAGCAGTCCGGTTCGGACCTACAATGAGCAGTTCTTC
CDR3: CASSPVRTYNEQFF

J: TRBJ1-5
size: -
V: TRBV4-1
length: 15
D: -
DNA: TGCGCCAGCAGCCAAGTCCTGGGCTATAATCAGCCCCAGCATTTT
CDR3: CASSQVLGYNQPQHF

J: TRBJ1-2
size: -
V: TRBV5-8
length: 16
D: TRBD1
DNA: TGTGCCAGCAGCTTGACCGGGACAGGGGCGAACTATGGCTACACCTTC
CDR3: CASSLTGTGANYGYTF

J: TRBJ2-7
size: -
V: TRBV6-5
length: 16
D: TRBD2
DNA: TGTGCCAGCAGTTACTCGGCTAGCGGGGAAGGCTACGAGCAGTACTTC
CDR3: CASSYSASGEGYEQYF

J: TRBJ2-1
size: once
V: TRBV5-5
length: 15
D: TRBD2
DNA: TGTGCCAGCAGGTTCCGGGACTATTCCTACAATGAGCAGTTCTTC
CDR3: CASRFRDYSYNEQFF